Detailed here is one T cell receptor (beta chain). Antigen: not known. CDR3 length equals 13 residues. CDR1 and CDR2 (germline): MDHEN, SYDVKM. The V and J ends lost 8 bases and 2 bases respectively, with 12 bases between them. Patients with active juvenile idiopathic arthritis donated these samples. The data belong to a study of circulating and synovial CD4+ cells in juvenile arthritis. Study results and caveats: Circulating pathogenic-like and bulk T cells looked alike by Vbeta family usage.

TCRdb's copy holds only in-frame clones and misses some; the assay was immunoSEQ multiplex PCR. The data contain approximately 36,000 clones, about 94% of them singletons. The chain is built from TRBV28 and TRBJ1-2; possible D gene TRBD1, 5 bases. Sequencing input: CD4+ T cells from blood. The TCR originated in a human donor with juvenile idiopathic arthritis. CDR3 residues: CASQWGRNYGYTF. The CDR3 DNA reads TGTGCCAGCCAGTGGGGCAGAAACTATGGCTACACCTTC.